This T cell receptor (beta chain) was sequenced during a study of blood T cell repertoires in COVID-19. Study background: COVID-19 samples, acute and convalescent, were from the United States, Italy and Spain.

Trimming took off 4 bases at V and 3 bases at J, with 6 bases between the two ends. The V gene's germline CDR1 is SNHLY and CDR2 FYNNEI. The length of the CDR3 is 12 residues. Participants' reported clinical history set cohort assignment. Two negative PCRs, clearance, or symptom resolution had been documented for recovered Cohort 3 donors. As originally analysed: Counts of nucleated cells, estimated from reference gene primer amplification, were obtained. Produced via immunoSEQ multiplex PCR; TCRdb's table is partial and in-frame only. V, J and clone size were drawn from that table, and D and trimming were deduced from the DNA. The sample holds around 190,000 clones; approximately 88% are singletons and the top ten take more than 8.5%. This clone was seen many times. Additional DNA sequences in this sample encode the identical CDR3.

Sequencing used PBMCs or T cells enriched from blood (not recorded which). The rearrangement uses TRBV2 and TRBJ1-2, with D unclear. This TCR was recovered from a woman aged 18-29 years who had recovered from COVID-19. The DNA for the CDR3 is TGTGCCAGCAGTGCCGCAGACTATGGCTACACCTTC. Protein sequence: CASSAADYGYTF. Combining the CDR3 with reference TRBV2 and TRBJ1-2 gives the whole variable domain EPEVTQTPSHQVTQMGQEVILRCVPISNHLYFYWYRQILGQKVEFLVSFYNNEISEKSEIFDDQFSVERPDGSNFTLKIRSTKLEDSAMYFCASSAADYGYTFGSGTRLTVV.